This TCR beta chain was profiled in a study of blood T cell repertoires in COVID-19. Whole-study context: T cells, B-cell-depleted T cells, or PBMCs supplied cDNA or gDNA.

Germline lookup yields CDR1 SGHNT and CDR2 YYREEE (reference sequence). V was trimmed by 0 bases and J by 0 bases, leaving 10 bases between them. The length of the CDR3 is 16 residues. In the authors' methods: Amplifying reference gene primers gave estimates of nucleated cell counts. Using immunoSEQ multiplex PCR, the repertoire was profiled, and TCRdb retains in-frame clones only, with some absent. V and J calls and clone size are copied from that table; D and trimming were computed from the DNA. Among a few hundred thousand clones listed, 70% to 90% were seen once. Participants' reported clinical history set cohort assignment.

This TCR came from a woman in her forties with acute COVID-19. What was sequenced was PBMCs or T cells enriched from blood (not recorded which). The J gene is TRBJ2-1, the V gene TRBV5-4; possibly TRBD2 for D (5 bases). CDR3 sequence: CASSLVRASSYNEQFF. DNA of the CDR3: TGTGCCAGCAGCTTGGTGCGGGCTAGCTCCTACAATGAGCAGTTCTTC.